This T cell receptor (beta chain) stems from a study of T cell clones after liver transplantation (dated by TCRdb to about 2019). Looking at the study overall: ITN030ST, the source of the samples, was a randomized trial that attempted immunosuppression withdrawal within 2 years of liver transplantation. Donor-reactive T cell clones were identified by TCRbeta sequencing after a pre-transplant mixed lymphocyte reaction and then tracked in post-transplant blood. Third party-reactive TCRbeta sequences from pre-transplant MLRs were also identified as an antigen-independent comparator for donor-reactive sequences. Three of the eight recipients were HCV-positive; the others were transplanted for non-autoimmune, non-viral indications. Subjects received no induction therapy and standard immunosuppression until randomization at 12-24 months post-transplant. Tolerance was defined as complete withdrawal of immunosuppression for at least one year without a rise in liver enzymes beyond twice the upper limit of normal. Blood samples were collected pre-transplant, then pre-randomization ahead of withdrawal, and finally post-randomization once withdrawal had either been completed or failed. A cohort of 8 liver transplant recipients was studied, of whom 3 were classified as tolerant and 5 as non-tolerant. General conclusions and limits of the study: The conclusions were preliminary, being limited by small, heterogeneous patient numbers and by non-standardized post-transplant time points. Low numbers of available donor cells limited the measurable donor-reactive repertoire in a couple of subjects. Circulating donor-reactive CD4 TCRbeta sequences fell significantly post-transplant in 5 of 8 subjects, irrespective of tolerance or HCV status. Since no allograft tissue specimens were available, donor-reactive T cells may have migrated into the graft instead of being deleted. Donor-reactive sequences declined more than third party-reactive ones, suggesting partial antigen-specific deletion unrelated to withdrawal success. Once repertoire turnover was taken into account, donor-reactive detection showed a significant reduction for CD4 in 7 of 8 subjects and for CD8 in 8 of 8.

With respect to this clone: What this receptor recognizes is not known. Per-nucleotide qualities are absent, and no much larger clonotype sits a single base away.

Thawed unstimulated PBMCs were stained for CD3, CD4 and CD8 and FACS-sorted into CD3+CD4+ and CD3+CD8+ populations. Each of the 8 studied subjects was randomized to immunosuppression withdrawal. The Qiagen DNeasy Blood and Tissue Kit was used for isolation of genomic DNA. High-throughput TCRbeta CDR3 sequencing of frozen genomic DNA was performed by immunoSEQ, with PCR amplification, mapping, bias correction and internal controls included. Regarding the original processing steps: Only productive rearrangements were retained, and each unique TCRbeta sequence was defined by its CDR3 nucleotide sequence together with its V and J gene. For classification of a sequence as donor-reactive, at least 5-fold expansion in CFSE-low cells relative to unstimulated pre-transplant cells and a frequency of at least 0.01% were required. To ensure at least 90% detection power, minimum frequency thresholds were set for each subject based on that subject's lowest-template unstimulated sample. Jensen-Shannon divergence between the top 1000 TCRbeta sequences after and before transplant was used to measure repertoire turnover. Changes in detection of donor-reactive sequences were assessed with two-sided Fisher's exact tests. TCRdb re-hosts the immuneACCESS table, in-frame sequences only. Its copies lack some clones; in the studies checked, an unresolved V gene accounts for under half of them, and the cause for the rest is not known. From that table come the V and J calls and clone size; the DNA was used to work out D and trimming. Recorded for this sample are 65,000 to 70,000 clones; almost 95% of them occurred a single time. The top ten hold 0.75% to 1% of the sample.

The receptor was derived from a human patient who received a liver transplant. Some T cells may have been brought in with the graft after a transplant. Source: CD4+ T cells from blood, taken roughly 26 months after liver transplant.

The CDR3 protein is CASSQGGLADYNEQFF. The DNA is as follows: TGTGCCAGCAGCCAGGGAGGACTAGCGGACTACAATGAGCAGTTCTTC. The rearranged chain carries TRBV14 and TRBJ2-1, and TRBD2 matches 10 of the central bases. From V the trimming removes 3 bases and from J it removes 3 bases, while the gene matches leave 5 bases of the junction unaccounted for. The CDR3 measures 16 amino acids from cysteine to phenylalanine. Only the CDR3 portion is preserved as DNA: 48 bases, with reading frame beginning at the first base. CDR1 SGHDN and CDR2 FVKESK are derived from the germline V gene.